These 25 T cell receptor beta chains came from one sample sequenced in a study of regulatory T cells in long-lasting Graves disease. Libraries of TCR beta came from iRepertoire HTBI primers plus Arm-PCR of CDR3 regions. TCRdb itself ran the multiplex PCR reads through MiXCR, one entry per CDR3 protein. The repertoire includes about 460,000 distinct CDR3 sequences, about 20% of them detected once, and approximately 14% sits in the top ten. The time point here: persistent/refractory GD, antithyroid drugs over 5 years with positive TRAb. Scientists built the TCR library using RNA that was extracted from PBMCs. The starting material was peripheral blood mononuclear cells (PBMCs), obtained when the disease was refractory, from a patient treated with antithyroid drugs. These receptors were obtained from a female donor with Graves disease.

In its sample, this clonotype was seen a few times. The rearrangement joins TRBV20-1 to TRBJ2-7; D could derive from TRBD1 or TRBD2 (5 bases each). The V gene's germline CDR1 is DFQATT and CDR2 SNEGSKA (reference sequence). The CDR3 runs to 15 residues. V was trimmed by 0 bases and J by 5 bases, leaving 17 bases between them. The CDR3 sequence: CSARDFPEGSDEQYF. For the CDR3, the DNA is TGCAGTGCTAGAGATTTCCCAGAGGGGAGCGACGAGCAGTACTTC.

The J gene is TRBJ2-2, the V gene TRBV7-2, with D perhaps TRBD2 (5 bases). V was clipped by 3 bases and J by 5 bases, with 19 bases between them. The germline V gene encodes CDR1 SGHTA and CDR2 FQGNSA. This CDR3 has 17 amino acids. CDR3 in amino acids: CASSLEVAAVKTGELFF. The CDR3 region has the DNA TGTGCCAGCAGCTTGGAGGTGGCCGCAGTAAAGACCGGGGAGCTGTTTTTT.

To note about this clonotype: One end of the junction is discordant with germline, which a read error may explain. CDR3 amino acids: CASTGMASGRPSYEQYF. The CDR3 bases are TGTGCTAGCACCGGAATGGCTAGCGGGAGGCCCTCCTACGAGCAGTACTTC. The rearrangement links TRBV7-7 to TRBJ2-7; 11 nucleotides agree with TRBD2. The CDR3 length is 17 residues. Germline loops: CDR1 SSHAT, CDR2 FNYEAQ (reference sequence).

This clonotype was seen a few times. CDR3 nucleotides: TGTGCCAGCACTATGACAGGCCGCTCCTACGAGCAGTACTTC. Protein product: CASTMTGRSYEQYF. The V gene is TRBV7-2, the J gene TRBJ2-7; D perhaps matches TRBD1 (6 bases). Germline CDR1 SGHTA, CDR2 FQGNSA. CDR3 size: 14 residues. Deletions cut 7 bases from V and 0 bases from J, with 13 bases between.

This clonotype was detected a few times. The chain has TRBV7-2 and TRBJ2-5; 8 positions match TRBD1. CDR3 length equals 14 residues. Germline V lookup: CDR1 SGHTA, CDR2 FQGNSA. The V gene end was trimmed by 5 bases and the J gene end by 3 bases; junction bases not matched to a gene: 5. The CDR3 coding sequence is TGTGCCAGCAGCGTCGACAGGGGAGAAGAGACCCAGTACTTC. This sequence encodes CASSVDRGEETQYF.

The chain recombines TRBV2 with TRBJ2-7, with TRBD1 identical over 9 bases. Losses at the gene ends were 3 bases for V and 4 bases for J; bases not matched to a gene: 4. The CDR3 covers 14 residues. Germline CDR1 is SNHLY and CDR2 is FYNNEI. CDR3 region: CASSDGTGTYEQYF. CDR3 bases: TGTGCCAGCAGTGATGGGACAGGGACTTACGAGCAGTACTTC.

This sequence joins TRBV5-1 and TRBJ2-1, with D uncertain. CDR3 length equals 16 residues. V shed 4 bases and J shed 1 base, with 15 bases lying between them. Germline V CDR1 and CDR2: SGHRS, YFSETQ. CDR3 DNA: TGCGCCAGCAGCAAAGAACCTCAGGTTTCCTACAATGAGCAGTTCTTC. Translated: CASSKEPQVSYNEQFF.

V is TRBV5-1 and J is TRBJ2-5; maybe TRBD2 (7 bases). Trimming left V 3 bases short and J 5 bases short, with 17 bases between. The germline V gene encodes CDR1 SGHRS and CDR2 YFSETQ. The CDR3 covers 15 residues. The CDR3: CASSSKRGRGETQYF. For the CDR3, the DNA is TGCGCCAGCAGCTCCAAAAGGGGGAGGGGCGAGACCCAGTACTTC.

This clonotype has only a few counts. Germline and junction disagree at one end, which may indicate a read error. This chain uses TRBV20-1 with TRBJ1-5; unclear D gene. This CDR3 has 14 residues. From germline, CDR1 is DFQATT and CDR2 SNEGSKA (reference sequence). The CDR3 region is CGAIPEEGTQPQHF. CDR3 bases: TGCGGTGCTATACCCGAGGAGGGAACCCAGCCCCAGCATTTT.

The V call is TRBV6-1, the J call TRBJ2-7; 7 bases fit TRBD2. This CDR3 is 16 amino acids long. V lost 5 bases, J lost 0 bases, and 10 bases stayed unmatched. Germline V gene data show CDR1 as MNHNS and CDR2 as SASEGT. CDR3 bases: TGTGCCAGCAGTTTTCCAGTCCGGGACTACTCCTACGAGCAGTACTTC. Its protein product is CASSFPVRDYSYEQYF.

This clonotype occurred a few times. J is TRBJ2-1 and V is TRBV9, with TRBD2 identical over 9 bases. V was pared by 2 bases and J by 4 bases, with 4 bases of the junction left unmatched. This CDR3 has 15 amino acids. Germline V gene data show CDR1 as SGDLS and CDR2 as YYNGEE. The CDR3: CASSVASGTYNEQFF. CDR3 in DNA: TGTGCCAGCAGCGTGGCTAGCGGGACTTACAATGAGCAGTTCTTC.

This clonotype was counted ten times or more. This chain uses TRBV29-1 with TRBJ2-7; 7 bases are a match to TRBD2. The CDR3 runs 14 residues. CDR1 is SQVTM and CDR2 is ANQGSEA in the germline V gene. The junction had 8 bases not matched to a gene; V was cut back by 0 bases and J by 6 bases. The CDR3, as DNA: TGCAGCGTTGAAGATCAGGCGGGAGAATCCGAGCAGTACTTC. Translation gives CSVEDQAGESEQYF.

This chain connects TRBV5-1 to TRBJ2-2; D is perhaps TRBD2 (5 bases). This CDR3 contains 16 residues. The V end lost 0 bases, the J end lost 7 bases, and 16 bases lay between the germline ends. Looked up from germline, CDR1 is SGHRS and CDR2 is YFSETQ. This CDR3 is CASSLVANPEDGELFF. The DNA of the CDR3 is TGCGCCAGCAGCTTGGTAGCAAACCCGGAGGACGGGGAGCTGTTTTTT.

This clonotype was detected a few times. V is TRBV6-1 and J is TRBJ2-7, with 7 bases aligning to TRBD1. The CDR3 extends over 14 amino acids. V shed 7 bases and J 2 bases; nucleotides not matched to a gene: 8. Germline lookup yields CDR1 MNHNS and CDR2 SASEGT. The CDR3 DNA sequence: TGTGCCAGCATAAGGGGGCAGGGGGCCTACGAGCAGTACTTC. Translation gives CASIRGQGAYEQYF.

This clonotype was counted ten times or more. The genes are TRBV28 and TRBJ1-3, with 8 bases matching TRBD1. The CDR3 length is 14 residues. Germline CDR1 reads MDHEN; CDR2 reads SYDVKM. The ends lost 3 bases at V and 4 bases at J; junction bases unmatched: 2. The CDR3 reads CASSFQGAGNTIYF. The CDR3 bases are TGTGCCAGCAGTTTTCAGGGGGCGGGAAACACCATATATTTT.

This chain uses TRBV11-2 with TRBJ1-6, with D hard to call. The CDR3 loop spans 14 amino acids. In germline, CDR1 is SGHAT, CDR2 FQNNGV. Trimming shortened V by 5 bases and J by 10 bases, and 15 bases separated the two germline ends. The CDR3 is CASSLRTLKSPLHF. CDR3 sequence (DNA): TGTGCCAGCAGCCTACGGACTCTAAAATCACCCCTCCACTTT.

This clonotype was recorded many times. The chain uses TRBV28 and TRBJ1-5; D unresolved. Germline lookup yields CDR1 MDHEN and CDR2 SYDVKM. With 1 base removed from V and 6 bases from J, the gap between germline ends came to 13 bases. This CDR3 has 15 residues. In DNA, the CDR3 is TGTGCCAGCAGTTTATTTCCGAGTGGCTCTCAGCCCCAGCATTTT. Translating it yields CASSLFPSGSQPQHF.

This chain joins TRBV19 and TRBJ2-3; D is undetermined. The CDR3 sequence is 15 residues long. V lost 3 bases and J lost 3, with 13 bases in between. Germline values: CDR1 LNHDA, CDR2 SQIVND (reference sequence). CDR3 sequence reads: CASSIIHRNTDTQYF. The CDR3 DNA reads as TGTGCCAGTAGTATTATCCACCGGAATACAGATACGCAGTATTTT.

This clonotype was counted ten times or more. V usage is TRBV2 and J usage is TRBJ1-6, with D uncertain. The V and J ends lost 4 bases and 4 bases respectively, with 5 bases between them. From germline, CDR1 is SNHLY and CDR2 FYNNEI. The CDR3 spans 13 residues. The CDR3 DNA reads as TGTGCCAGCAGTGGCGGATATAATTCACCCCTCCACTTT. It specifies CASSGGYNSPLHF.

The V and J genes are TRBV10-2 and TRBJ1-1; D is ambiguous. There are 13 residues in the CDR3. V shed 7 bases and J shed 5 bases, with 14 bases lying between them. Germline CDR1 and CDR2: WSHSY and SAAADI. The CDR3 nucleotides are TGCGCCAGCAAAGGAACGATCGGGACTGAAGCTTTCTTT. This encodes CASKGTIGTEAFF.

This chain joins TRBV5-1 and TRBJ2-4; TRBD1 or TRBD2 may be the D gene (7 bases each). Germline CDR1 reads SGHRS; CDR2 reads YFSETQ. The CDR3 spans 15 residues. V was trimmed by 2 bases and J by 7 bases, leaving 16 bases between them. CDR3 nucleotides: TGCGCCAGCAGCTTCACAGGGGAGGGATGGAACATTCAGTACTTC. Translated, it gives CASSFTGEGWNIQYF.

This clonotype was counted at least ten times. V is TRBV20-1 and J is TRBJ1-5; D is perhaps TRBD1 (5 bases). The CDR3 sequence is 15 residues long. Germline lookup yields CDR1 DFQATT and CDR2 SNEGSKA (reference sequence). V lost 5 bases, J lost 1 base, and 15 bases lay in between. The CDR3 spells CSAQGGVGSNQPQHF. Written as DNA, the CDR3 is TGCAGTGCTCAAGGAGGGGTAGGGAGCAATCAGCCCCAGCATTTT.

The sample holds many counts of this clonotype. This chain connects TRBV12-3 or TRBV12-4 to TRBJ1-1, with TRBD1 matching over 9 bases. With V trimmed by 5 bases and J by 3 bases, 4 bases remained unmatched. The CDR3 loop spans 14 amino acids. The CDR3 reads CASSVQGADTEAFF. CDR3 DNA: TGTGCCAGCAGTGTACAGGGGGCCGACACTGAAGCTTTCTTT.

J is TRBJ2-7 and V is TRBV4-1; TRBD1 matches 8 bases. This CDR3 has 15 amino acids. V dropped 4 bases and J dropped 3; count of bases not matched to a gene: 8. Germline CDR1 reads MGHRA; CDR2 reads YSYEKL. The CDR3 DNA follows: TGCGCCAGCAGCCCAGGGACAGGCGAACTCTACGAGCAGTACTTC. This sequence encodes CASSPGTGELYEQYF.

DNA of the CDR3: TGCGCCAGCAGCCAAGACTGGGGACGGTCTAATGAAAAACTGTTTTTT. Amino acids: CASSQDWGRSNEKLFF. This chain links TRBV4-3 with TRBJ1-4; tentative D call: TRBD1 (5 bases). V dropped 0 bases and J dropped 3 bases, with 11 bases sitting between them. Germline V CDR1 and CDR2: LGHNA, YSLEER. The CDR3 totals 16 residues.